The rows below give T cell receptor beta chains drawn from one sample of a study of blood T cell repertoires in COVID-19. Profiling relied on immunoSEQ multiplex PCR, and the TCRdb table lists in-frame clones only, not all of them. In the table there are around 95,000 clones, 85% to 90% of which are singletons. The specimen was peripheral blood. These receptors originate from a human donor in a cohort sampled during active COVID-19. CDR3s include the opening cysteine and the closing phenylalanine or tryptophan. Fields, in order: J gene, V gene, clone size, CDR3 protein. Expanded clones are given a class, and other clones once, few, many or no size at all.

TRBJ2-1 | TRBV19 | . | CASTKTSPFYNEQFF
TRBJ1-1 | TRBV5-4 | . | CASSLGSNTEAFF
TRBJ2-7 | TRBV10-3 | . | CATQRGQGSAYEQYF
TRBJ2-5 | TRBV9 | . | CASSDGVRETQYF
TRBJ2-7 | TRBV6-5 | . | CASSYSRLGSSEQYF
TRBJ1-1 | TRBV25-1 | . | CASSDETGPLRAFF
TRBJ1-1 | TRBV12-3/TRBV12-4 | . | CASSSNYAVEAFF
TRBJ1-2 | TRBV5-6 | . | CASSLGQTLYGYTF
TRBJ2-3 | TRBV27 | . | CASSLTSGGADTQYF
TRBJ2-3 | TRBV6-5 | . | CASTRRQGTDTQYF
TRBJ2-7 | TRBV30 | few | CAWSVGRGRPYEQYF
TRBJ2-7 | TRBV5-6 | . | CASSLTGASYEQYF
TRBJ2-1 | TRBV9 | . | CASSSNSYNEQFF
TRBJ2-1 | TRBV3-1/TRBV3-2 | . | CASSQSTGGSYNEQFF
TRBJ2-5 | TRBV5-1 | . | CASSLLPGGLQETQYF
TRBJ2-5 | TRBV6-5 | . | CASRGTDRETQYF
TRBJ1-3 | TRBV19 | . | CASSLKGVPGNTIYF
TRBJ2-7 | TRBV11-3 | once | CASSSQGENEQYF
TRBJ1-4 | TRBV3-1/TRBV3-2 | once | CASSGTAEGEKLFF
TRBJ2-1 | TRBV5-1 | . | CASSLGSRKPYNEQFF
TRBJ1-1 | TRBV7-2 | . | CASSFSGTEAFF
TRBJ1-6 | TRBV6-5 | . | CASSAGTRTYSPLHF
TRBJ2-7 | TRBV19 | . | CASRMTGSHEQYF
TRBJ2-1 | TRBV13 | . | CASSLVANSNEQFF
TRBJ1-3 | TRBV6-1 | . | CASSERDRAGNTIYF
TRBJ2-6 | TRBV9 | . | CASSAMASGANVLTF
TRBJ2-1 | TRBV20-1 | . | CSANPNNEQFF
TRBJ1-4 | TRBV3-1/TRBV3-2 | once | CASSPPGGEKLFF
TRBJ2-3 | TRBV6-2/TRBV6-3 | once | CASSYGSTDTQYF
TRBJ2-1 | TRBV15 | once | CATSRELGQGIINEQFF
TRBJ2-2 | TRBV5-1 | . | CASSPKTDTGELFF
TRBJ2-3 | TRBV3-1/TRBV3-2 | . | CASAPSGGSTDTQYF
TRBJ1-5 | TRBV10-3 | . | CAIKGQENQPQHF
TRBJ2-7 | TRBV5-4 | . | CASSSRQGVVSYEQYF
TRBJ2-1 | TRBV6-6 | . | CASSQTNTGTSGRSSYNEQFF
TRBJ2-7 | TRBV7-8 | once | CASSLALAGGRHEQYF
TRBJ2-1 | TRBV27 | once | CASSKGLAGARRAEQFF
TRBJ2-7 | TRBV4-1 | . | CASSQDSGGSYEQYF
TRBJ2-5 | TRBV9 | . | CASSAASGVWETQYF
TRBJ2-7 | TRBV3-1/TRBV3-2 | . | CASSQEARDF
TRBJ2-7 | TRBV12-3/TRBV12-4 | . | CASRISGNYEQYF
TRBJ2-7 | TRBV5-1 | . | CASSFQWQASSYEQYF
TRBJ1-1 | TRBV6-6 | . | CASSSGQGRTEAFF
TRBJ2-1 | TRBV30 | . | CAWVAAYNEQFF
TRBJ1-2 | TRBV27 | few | CASSERYGYGYTF
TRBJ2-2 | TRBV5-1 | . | CASSTTGSIPGELFF
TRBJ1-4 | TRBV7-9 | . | CASIATTGPNEKLFF
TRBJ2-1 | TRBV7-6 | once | CASSQTSGSYNEQFF
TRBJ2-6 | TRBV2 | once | CASSCMIYRYKRANVLTF